This T cell receptor beta chain was captured by sequencing in a study of PD-1 blockade in classical Hodgkin lymphoma. Here immunoSEQ multiplex PCR was the method, and the copy in TCRdb shows in-frame clones only, minus some. This table has tens of thousands of clones, approximately 90% appearing once. After removal of 5 bases from V and 5 bases from J, the junction contained 9 bases not matched to a gene. This CDR3 spans 16 amino acids. Germline CDR1 is SGHTA and CDR2 is FQGNSA. In regard to this clone: Antigen unknown.

Overall study results and limits: CD8+ TCR diversity did not rise significantly by C4D1, unlike CD4+. Newly diagnosed patients were reported to exhibit reduced baseline TCR diversity relative to healthy donors.

Every patient was affected by relapse after autologous stem cell transplantation, while exposure to brentuximab vedotin was not uniform. Complete response, partial response or progressive disease was each patient's best response. Specimen: peripheral blood mononuclear cells (PBMCs), collected at baseline. The receptor was isolated from a human donor with classical Hodgkin lymphoma. The chain employs TRBV7-2 and TRBJ2-3; 11 nucleotides agree with TRBD2. DNA of the CDR3: TGTGCCAGCAGCCGGGTAGCGGGGGGGCCGGGAGATACGCAGTATTTT. Translated, it gives CASSRVAGGPGDTQYF.